These 22 T cell receptor beta chains originate from one sample sequenced in a study of blood T cell repertoires in COVID-19. Sequencing was performed with immunoSEQ multiplex PCR; in TCRdb, only in-frame clones are kept and a portion is missing. The table lists approximately 320,000 clones, 70% to 90% of them singletons. Sequencing input: peripheral blood. These receptors came from a human donor in a cohort sampled during active COVID-19.

The chain has TRBV19 and TRBJ2-3; 8 bases fit TRBD2. The CDR3 has 15 amino acids. Trimming removed 3 bases from V and 0 bases from J; junction bases left unmatched: 2. Germline V lookup: CDR1 LNHDA, CDR2 SQIVND (reference sequence). The CDR3, as DNA: TGTGCCAGTAGTATGGGGACTAGTAGCACAGATACGCAGTATTTT. Translation gives CASSMGTSSTDTQYF.

This clone appeared many times. This sequence joins TRBV6-5 and TRBJ1-1, with D possibly being TRBD1 (5 bases). V was pared by 0 bases and J by 7 bases, with 15 bases between. The CDR3 covers 15 residues. Germline V gives CDR1 MNHEY, CDR2 SVGAGI. CDR3 amino acids: CASSYSQAWGVEAFF. The CDR3 DNA follows: TGTGCCAGCAGTTACTCACAGGCGTGGGGCGTTGAAGCTTTCTTT.

The genes are TRBV5-6 and TRBJ1-1; no clear D gene. The V end lost 0 bases, the J end lost 10 bases, and 16 bases lay between the germline ends. The CDR3 covers 14 residues. Germline values: CDR1 SGHDT, CDR2 YYEEEE. The DNA of the CDR3 is TGTGCCAGCAGCTTGGAATCCCGCAAAGAGAGAGCTTTCTTT. Translating gives CASSLESRKERAFF.

The gene calls are TRBV20-1 and TRBJ2-4; 7 bases fit TRBD1. Germline V gene sequence: CDR1 DFQATT, CDR2 SNEGSKA (reference sequence). The CDR3 totals 11 residues. With 3 bases clipped from V and 11 bases from J, the junction kept 4 bases outside the gene matches. The CDR3 DNA is TGCAGTGCTAGTGTCCAGGGGGTTCAGTACTTC. Translating it yields CSASVQGVQYF.

The table lists this clone with a few counts. The V and J genes are TRBV30 and TRBJ1-5; D not certain. The CDR3 extends over 13 amino acids. The germline V gene encodes CDR1 GTSNPN and CDR2 SVGIG (reference sequence). With 3 bases removed from V and 1 base from J, the gap between germline ends came to 7 bases. The CDR3 spells CAWRQSSNQPQHF. The CDR3, as DNA: TGTGCCTGGAGACAGAGCAGCAATCAGCCCCAGCATTTT.

The chain recombines TRBV6-5 with TRBJ2-2, with 7 bases lining up with TRBD1. Germline V gives CDR1 MNHEY, CDR2 SVGAGI. The length of the CDR3 is 15 residues. V lost 4 bases, J lost 7 bases, and 9 bases stayed unmatched. The CDR3 DNA is TGTGCCAGCAGTTGGACAGGAGTAACTTTCGGGGAGCTGTTTTTT. Translating gives CASSWTGVTFGELFF.

The chain combines TRBV10-3 with TRBJ1-6; TRBD1 matches at 9 bases. CDR1 is ENHRY, CDR2 SYGVKD, per germline. The CDR3 is made up of 15 amino acids. The junction had 7 bases not matched to a gene; V was cut back by 6 bases and J by 7 bases. CDR3: CAIRSGQGLNSPLHF. The CDR3 DNA reads as TGTGCCATCAGGTCAGGACAGGGGTTGAATTCACCCCTCCACTTT.

This chain links TRBV28 with TRBJ2-1; TRBD2 matches 7 bases. J lost 6 bases, V lost 6 bases, and 14 bases had no gene match. The CDR3 is 16 residues long. Germline loops: CDR1 MDHEN, CDR2 SYDVKM. For the CDR3, the DNA is TGTGCCAGCAGCTCTTCTGGACTAGTGGGGGGCAATGAGCAGTTCTTC. Translation: CASSSSGLVGGNEQFF.

There are a few counts of this clone. This chain connects TRBV7-9 to TRBJ1-3; D is undetermined. Trimming took off 1 base at V and 3 bases at J, with 10 bases between the two ends. CDR3 length: 15 amino acids. Germline values: CDR1 SEHNR, CDR2 FQNEAQ (reference sequence). The DNA for the CDR3 is TGTGCCAGCAGCTTAGACGGTTCGGGTGGAAACACCATATATTTT. Translation gives CASSLDGSGGNTIYF.

The chain combines TRBV5-4 with TRBJ2-2; 10 nucleotides align to TRBD1. The V and J ends lost 4 bases and 4 bases, in that order; junction bases with no gene match: 7. CDR1 is SGHNT, CDR2 YYREEE, per germline (reference sequence). There are 16 residues in the CDR3. The CDR3, as DNA: TGTGCCAGCAGCCTCTGGACAGGGGGGGGCACCGGGGAGCTGTTTTTT. Its protein is CASSLWTGGGTGELFF.

The chain couples TRBV5-1 to TRBJ1-1, with unresolved D. Germline V gene sequence: CDR1 SGHRS, CDR2 YFSETQ. The CDR3 length is 14 residues. V gave up 3 bases and J gave up 1 base, with 10 bases separating them. The CDR3 spells CASSYRESNTEAFF. CDR3 bases: TGCGCCAGCAGCTACCGGGAATCGAACACTGAAGCTTTCTTT.

The rearrangement uses TRBV4-2 and TRBJ1-1; TRBD1 matches 9 bases. CDR3 length: 15 amino acids. CDR1 is LGHNA, CDR2 YNFKEQ, per germline. V trimming: 2 bases; J trimming: 2 bases; junction bases outside the gene matches: 3. CDR3 DNA: TGTGCCAGCAGCCAACTCACAGGGGGCAACACTGAAGCTTTCTTT. It specifies CASSQLTGGNTEAFF.

The chain has TRBV18 and TRBJ1-5; D gene ambiguous. The CDR3 is 13 amino acids. CDR1 and CDR2 (germline): KGHSH, LQKENI. The V gene lost 2 bases and the J gene lost 1 base, with 3 bases spanning the gap. The CDR3, as DNA: TGTGCCAGCTCACCAGTAAGCAATCAGCCCCAGCATTTT. Translated, it gives CASSPVSNQPQHF. Looking up the rest from reference TRBV18 and TRBJ1-5 gives the full variable domain: NAGVMQNPRHLVRRRGQEARLRCSPMKGHSHVYWYRQLPEEGLKFMVYLQKENIIDESGMPKERFSAEFPKEGPSILRIQQVVRGDSAAYFCASSPVSNQPQHFGDGTRLSIL.

V and J are TRBV5-1 and TRBJ2-7; 7 nucleotides line up with TRBD1. V was pared by 4 bases and J by 0 bases, with 4 bases of the junction left unmatched. The CDR3 is 14 amino acids. The V gene's germline CDR1 is SGHRS and CDR2 YFSETQ. The CDR3 DNA sequence: TGCGCCAGCAGCACGGACAGGAGCTCCTACGAGCAGTACTTC. This translates into CASSTDRSSYEQYF.

This chain links TRBV18 with TRBJ1-3; 10 bases are shared with TRBD1. This CDR3 has 17 residues. With 2 bases clipped from V and 0 bases from J, the junction kept 4 bases outside the gene matches. Germline CDR1 KGHSH, CDR2 LQKENI. DNA of the CDR3: TGTGCCAGCTCACCAATGGGACAGGGGTCCTCTGGAAACACCATATATTTT. This translates into CASSPMGQGSSGNTIYF.

A single count supports this clone. The chain carries TRBV5-1 and TRBJ2-7, with a tentative D call TRBD1 (6 bases). Trimming pared 4 bases from V and 1 base from J, leaving 12 bases between. The CDR3 is 14 residues long. Germline CDR1 is SGHRS and CDR2 is YFSETQ. The CDR3 sequence: CASSPGTTSYEQYF. DNA of the CDR3: TGCGCCAGCAGCCCCGGGACAACGTCCTACGAGCAGTACTTC.

This clone was found many times. The rearrangement joins TRBV29-1 to TRBJ2-4, with D possibly TRBD2 on 6 matching bases. The CDR3 has 14 residues. Germline values: CDR1 SQVTM, CDR2 ANQGSEA. V was clipped by 4 bases and J by 9 bases, with 19 bases between them. CDR3 bases: TGCAGCGTTGCCATTGGGGGGAGAAGGGGCATTCAGTACTTC. This gives the protein CSVAIGGRRGIQYF.

The V call is TRBV27, the J call TRBJ2-1, with 8 positions matching TRBD2. J lost 9 bases, V lost 4 bases, and 11 bases had no gene match. Germline assignment: CDR1 MNHEY and CDR2 SMNVEV (reference sequence). This CDR3 has 15 amino acids. The chain's CDR3 is CASSSPPGTSSEQFF. The CDR3, as DNA: TGTGCCAGCAGTTCCCCCCCCGGGACTAGTAGTGAGCAGTTCTTC.

CDR3 residues: CASSQVTGSLSGANVLTF. Here the CDR3 DNA reads TGTGCCAGCAGCCAAGTCACAGGTTCTCTCTCTGGGGCCAACGTCCTGACTTTC. This chain joins TRBV14 and TRBJ2-6; possible D gene TRBD1, 5 bases. Trimming pared 1 base from V and 0 bases from J, leaving 13 bases between. CDR1 is SGHDN and CDR2 is FVKESK in the germline V gene. The CDR3 is made up of 18 amino acids.

This sequence joins TRBV30 and TRBJ1-1; perhaps TRBD1 as D (6 bases). Germline V CDR1 and CDR2: GTSNPN, SVGIG (reference sequence). V lost 1 base, J lost 4 bases, and 16 bases lay in between. The CDR3 contains 15 residues. The CDR3 here is CAWSGTRTGPTEAFF. Here the CDR3 DNA reads TGTGCCTGGAGTGGGACCCGCACAGGGCCCACTGAAGCTTTCTTT.

The chain carries TRBV12-3 or TRBV12-4 and TRBJ1-1; a weak D match, TRBD1 (5 bases). The V and J ends lost 8 bases and 1 base respectively, with 11 bases between them. The CDR3 sequence is 13 residues long. CDR3 sequence (DNA): TGTGCCAGCGCTAGAACAGGGAACACTGAAGCTTTCTTT. Translated, it gives CASARTGNTEAFF.

J is TRBJ2-7 and V is TRBV7-3; 10 bases fit TRBD2. Per germline, CDR1 SGHTA and CDR2 FQGTGA. V shed 3 bases and J 5 bases; nucleotides not matched to a gene: 7. The CDR3 spans 15 residues. The CDR3 is CASSFSSLAGDEQYF. The CDR3 DNA sequence: TGTGCCAGCAGCTTTAGTAGTCTAGCGGGGGACGAGCAGTACTTC.